This is a list of T cell receptor beta chains from one sample in a study of blood T cells in healthy people across ages. One entry per CDR3 protein, called by TCRdb with MiXCR from the 5' RACE reads. In the table there are 1.5 million to 2 million distinct CDR3 sequences, about 50% of which are singletons. The sample was blood. These receptors were collected from a woman aged 40 to 50 in good health. The CDR3 runs from the conserved cysteine through the conserved F or W. Each record gives: D gene, clone size, V gene, J gene, CDR3 protein, CDR3 DNA. A D gene is named only where the DNA matches it firmly. Clone sizes are given selectively: once, few, many, or a class where the clone is expanded.

D: TRBD2
size: NA
V: TRBV3-1
J: TRBJ2-4
CDR3: CASSQVGTSVSKNIQYF
DNA: TGTGCCAGCAGCCAAGTGGGGACTAGCGTCTCCAAAAACATTCAGTACTTC

D: NA
size: NA
V: TRBV7-2
J: TRBJ2-3
CDR3: CASSQPTGRGDTQYF
DNA: TGTGCCAGCAGCCAGCCGACAGGGCGGGGAGATACGCAGTATTTT

D: NA
size: NA
V: TRBV6-2/TRBV6-3
J: TRBJ2-7
CDR3: CASSYSPSGLFYEQYF
DNA: TGTGCCAGCAGTTACTCTCCGTCGGGACTGTTCTACGAGCAGTACTTC

D: TRBD1
size: NA
V: TRBV5-1
J: TRBJ2-7
CDR3: CASSSRTGGLEQYF
DNA: TGCGCCAGCAGCTCACGGACAGGGGGCCTCGAGCAGTACTTC

D: TRBD2
size: NA
V: TRBV7-2
J: TRBJ2-5
CDR3: CASSANVGLANEQYF
DNA: TGTGCTAGCAGCGCCAATGTGGGACTAGCGAATGAGCAGTACTTC

D: TRBD1
size: few
V: TRBV7-3
J: TRBJ2-1
CDR3: CASSFKGGQGADEQFF
DNA: TGTGCCAGCAGCTTTAAAGGGGGACAGGGGGCGGATGAGCAGTTCTTC

D: TRBD1
size: NA
V: TRBV29-1
J: TRBJ1-1
CDR3: CSVAHTGDTEAFF
DNA: TGCAGCGTAGCCCATACAGGGGACACTGAAGCTTTCTTT

D: TRBD1
size: NA
V: TRBV20-1
J: TRBJ1-2
CDR3: CSAAQGRYGYTF
DNA: TGCAGTGCTGCACAGGGGCGCTATGGCTACACCTTC

D: NA
size: NA
V: TRBV28
J: TRBJ2-5
CDR3: CASEGIMETQYF
DNA: TGTGCCAGCGAAGGGATTATGGAGACCCAGTACTTC

D: NA
size: NA
V: TRBV24-1
J: TRBJ2-1
CDR3: CATSTGAQGRNEQFF
DNA: TGTGCCACCTCAACGGGGGCACAGGGTAGAAATGAGCAGTTCTTC

D: NA
size: NA
V: TRBV28
J: TRBJ2-5
CDR3: CASTRQFLETQYF
DNA: TGTGCCAGCACTCGACAGTTCCTAGAGACCCAGTACTTC

D: NA
size: NA
V: TRBV5-1
J: TRBJ2-7
CDR3: CASPGGYEQYF
DNA: TGCGCCAGCCCCGGAGGCTACGAGCAGTACTTC

D: TRBD2
size: NA
V: TRBV9
J: TRBJ2-3
CDR3: CASSVAGLAGAEPIRGTQYF
DNA: TGTGCCAGCAGCGTAGCAGGACTAGCGGGCGCTGAACCAATAAGAGGGACGCAGTATTTT

D: NA
size: NA
V: TRBV20-1
J: TRBJ2-7
CDR3: CSALQRRYNEQYF
DNA: TGCAGTGCTCTCCAGCGGAGATACAATGAGCAGTACTTC

D: NA
size: NA
V: TRBV5-1
J: TRBJ2-1
CDR3: CASRREGSANEQFF
DNA: TGCGCCAGCAGACGTGAAGGTAGCGCTAATGAGCAGTTCTTC

D: NA
size: NA
V: TRBV27
J: TRBJ1-1
CDR3: CASSLSKGTTSNTEAFF
DNA: TGTGCCAGCAGTTTATCAAAGGGGACGACCTCGAACACTGAAGCTTTCTTT

D: TRBD2
size: NA
V: TRBV11-1
J: TRBJ2-3
CDR3: CASSLQLAGFADTQYF
DNA: TGTGCCAGCAGCTTACAACTAGCGGGGTTCGCAGATACGCAGTATTTT

D: TRBD2
size: NA
V: TRBV7-9
J: TRBJ2-7
CDR3: CASGLAGDYEQYF
DNA: TGTGCCAGCGGGCTAGCGGGGGACTACGAGCAGTACTTC

D: NA
size: NA
V: TRBV7-6
J: TRBJ2-7
CDR3: CASSSGHDGAYEQYF
DNA: TGTGCCAGCAGCTCGGGCCACGACGGTGCCTACGAGCAGTACTTC

D: NA
size: many
V: TRBV6-5
J: TRBJ2-5
CDR3: CASSYSRSQETQYF
DNA: TGTGCCAGCAGTTACTCTCGGAGCCAGGAGACCCAGTACTTC

D: NA
size: few
V: TRBV6-6
J: TRBJ2-3
CDR3: CASTLGVAGITDTQYF
DNA: TGTGCCAGCACCCTCGGCGTGGCGGGGATCACAGATACGCAGTATTTT

D: TRBD2
size: NA
V: TRBV4-3
J: TRBJ2-7
CDR3: CASSQGEGAGGVSYEQYF
DNA: TGCGCCAGCAGCCAAGGGGAGGGAGCGGGGGGAGTCTCCTACGAGCAGTACTTC

D: NA
size: NA
V: TRBV20-1
J: TRBJ2-7
CDR3: CSAREGLRDEQYF
DNA: TGCAGTGCTAGAGAGGGGTTAAGGGACGAGCAGTACTTC

D: TRBD2
size: few
V: TRBV28
J: TRBJ2-1
CDR3: CASSSPGGPGGNEQFF
DNA: TGTGCCAGCAGTTCCCCGGGGGGGCCGGGCGGCAATGAGCAGTTCTTC

D: TRBD1
size: few
V: TRBV20-1
J: TRBJ1-5
CDR3: CSARDRRDSYQPQHF
DNA: TGCAGTGCTAGAGATAGGCGGGACAGTTATCAGCCCCAGCATTTT

D: NA
size: few
V: TRBV7-9
J: TRBJ2-5
CDR3: CASRHRETQYF
DNA: TGTGCCAGCAGGCACAGAGAGACCCAGTACTTC